The rows below give T cell receptor beta chains drawn from one sample of a study of T cell responses to AZD1222 COVID-19 vaccine. TCRdb keeps only in-frame clones here, not all; method: immunoSEQ multiplex PCR. The data show 150,000 or so clones, with approximately 91% seen just once and 1.5% held by the top ten. This specimen consisted of peripheral blood, obtained 28 days after the second AZD1222 dose. These receptor sequences come from an adult who received the AZD1222 COVID-19 vaccine. Each CDR3 is given with its conserved first and last residue. Each record gives: V gene, CDR3 protein.

>TRBV28
CASRTGRYQYF
>TRBV25-1
CASSEYSGTSGPAEQFF
>TRBV13
CASSLGRGYQETQYF
>TRBV30
CAWSGAGGTDTQYF
>TRBV30
CAKKRRGANTGELFF
>TRBV19
CASSPHDRAVSYEQYF
>TRBV29-1
CSVGLDPGELFF
>TRBV6-5
CASSRGLGGELFF
>TRBV27
CASSFSAGLDSYEQYF
>TRBV18
CASSPPGTEQYF
>TRBV3-1/TRBV3-2
CASSQHRTSASTGELFF
>TRBV7-2
CASSSRRVAGRGDTQYF
>TRBV11-2
CASSLVIGGQNYEQYF
>TRBV2
CASSSDRDRGYTF
>TRBV28
CATRRSYEQYF
>TRBV2
CASSGAGMNTGELFF
>TRBV25-1
CASSGRTGYYQADTQYF
>TRBV11-2
CASSLDPLRGISSYEQYF
>TRBV7-2
CASNRPGSTEAFF
>TRBV18
CASSTDRANEQFF
>TRBV6-5
CASRTAGTGSYEQYF
>TRBV30
CAWHPKLIRDRGPVMYQPQHF
>TRBV7-2
CASSLATGGGTDTQYF
>TRBV6-2/TRBV6-3
CASSYRGRYTGELFF
>TRBV7-2
CASSLSLARGPQETQYF
>TRBV6-2/TRBV6-3
CASSDHSTGAVTEAFF
>TRBV11-2
CASSFGPSGGDTGELFF
>TRBV27
CASRSGGALGTQYF
>TRBV5-5
CASSLRPNPSSGNTIYF
>TRBV7-9
CASPAGSGANVLTF
>TRBV5-1
CASSLDAAGAAGELFF
>TRBV30
CAWSPAVLGGGTQYF
>TRBV30
CAWSVGGFRQYF
>TRBV4-1
CASSQGDGGNTIYF
>TRBV6-5
CASSSPAGSNTGELFF
>TRBV3-1/TRBV3-2
CASISGREMNTEAFF
>TRBV5-4
CASNYRGGNTIYF
>TRBV4-1
CASSPGWGTGNSPLHF
>TRBV6-5
CASSYSRQGAYEQYF